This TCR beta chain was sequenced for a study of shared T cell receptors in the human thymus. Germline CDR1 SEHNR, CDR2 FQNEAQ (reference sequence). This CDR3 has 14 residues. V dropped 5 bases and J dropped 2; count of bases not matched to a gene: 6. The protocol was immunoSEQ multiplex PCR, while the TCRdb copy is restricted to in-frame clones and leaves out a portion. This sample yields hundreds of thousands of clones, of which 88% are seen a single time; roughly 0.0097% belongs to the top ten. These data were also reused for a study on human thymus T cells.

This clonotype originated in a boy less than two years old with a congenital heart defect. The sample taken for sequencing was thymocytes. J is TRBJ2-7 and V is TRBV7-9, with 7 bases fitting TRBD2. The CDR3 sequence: CASSKGRAPYEQYF. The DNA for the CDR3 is TGTGCCAGCAGCAAAGGGAGGGCGCCCTACGAGCAGTACTTC.